One sample yielded the 2 T cell receptor beta chains listed below, sequenced in a study of T cell repertoires in cytomegalovirus infection. TCRdb reprocessed the reads with MiXCR, giving one entry per CDR3 protein. The table shows fewer than 300,000 distinct CDR3 sequences, with more than 20% occurring only once. Sequencing was done on a sample of PBMCs. Receptor source: a human donor in good health (CMV status not recorded). Some clones in this sample may be carry-over from other donors' samples.

The table lists this clonotype with many counts. The chain recombines TRBV28 with TRBJ2-3; D perhaps matches TRBD2 (6 bases). CDR1 and CDR2 from the germline V gene are MDHEN and SYDVKM. The CDR3 is 15 amino acids. Trimming stripped 8 bases from V and 0 bases from J, with 15 bases between. The CDR3 here is CASSRPGTSTDTQYF. The CDR3 coding sequence is TGTGCCAGCTCCCGGCCGGGGACTAGCACAGATACGCAGTATTTT.

This clonotype has just a few counts. The chain recombines TRBV23-1 with TRBJ2-1; 8 nucleotides agree with TRBD1. TRBV23-1 has ORF status, its function being uncertain. The CDR3 length is 16 residues. V lost 7 bases and J lost 1; bases outside the gene matches: 9. The CDR3 DNA sequence: TGCGCCAGCACTAAACAGGGGGTACGTTCCTACAATGAGCAGTTCTTC. This codes for CASTKQGVRSYNEQFF.